One sample yielded the 29 T cell receptor beta chains listed below, sequenced in a study of shared clonotypes between healthy human individuals. CD45RO-negative, CCR7-selected cells formed the naive CD8 fraction, which excluded terminally differentiated effector memory CD45RA+ cells. Data came from immunoSEQ multiplex PCR; TCRdb stores just in-frame clones and leaves some out. Of hundreds of thousands of clones listed, roughly 95% are singletons. Sequenced input: naive CD8+ T cells sorted from blood. The receptors stem from a woman in her twenties or thirties in good health.

On this clone itself: The same CDR3 can be traced to other DNA sequences in this sample. The chain recombines TRBV4-1 with TRBJ2-1, with D unresolved. Looked up from germline, CDR1 is MGHRA and CDR2 is YSYEKL. CDR3 size: 13 residues. The ends were cut back, 1 base at V and 4 bases at J, with 5 bases in the middle. DNA for the CDR3: TGCGCCAGCAGCCAAGGACCGTACAATGAGCAGTTCTTC. Its translation: CASSQGPYNEQFF.

The chain links TRBV19 to TRBJ1-1; D is uncertain. Germline V gives CDR1 LNHDA, CDR2 SQIVND (reference sequence). This CDR3 has 15 amino acids. V was pared by 2 bases and J by 3 bases, with 13 bases between. In nucleotides, the CDR3 is TGTGCCAGTAGTATATCGGCGGTTACCTACACTGAAGCTTTCTTT. Protein product: CASSISAVTYTEAFF.

This chain links TRBV16 with TRBJ1-2, with D maybe TRBD1 (6 bases). The CDR3 is 14 amino acids. CDR1 is KGHSY and CDR2 is FQNENV in the germline V gene. The germline V and J ends were trimmed by 10 bases and 4 bases, with 19 bases remaining between them. The CDR3 loop reads CAITPKDRSYGYTF. The DNA for the CDR3 is TGTGCCATCACCCCCAAGGACAGATCCTATGGCTACACCTTC.

This clone was observed a handful of times. The V gene is TRBV11-2, the J gene TRBJ2-7; D might be TRBD2 (6 bases). The CDR3 consists of 13 residues. Germline CDR1 and CDR2: SGHAT and FQNNGV. V lost 4 bases and J lost 2, with 9 bases in between. CDR3: CASSWDFAYEQYF. The CDR3 DNA reads as TGTGCCAGCAGCTGGGACTTCGCCTACGAGCAGTACTTC. Together with reference TRBV11-2 and TRBJ2-7, the CDR3 gives the full variable domain: EAGVAQSPRYKIIEKRQSVAFWCNPISGHATLYWYQQILGQGPKLLIQFQNNGVVDDSQLPKDRFSAERLKGVDSTLKIQPAKLEDSAVYLCASSWDFAYEQYFGPGTRLTVT.

This chain connects TRBV28 to TRBJ2-5; D might be TRBD1 (6 bases). The V and J ends lost 3 bases and 3 bases respectively, with 17 bases between them. The CDR3 covers 16 residues. Germline CDR1 MDHEN, CDR2 SYDVKM. The CDR3 is CASSFSIIRQEETQYF. CDR3 sequence (DNA): TGTGCCAGCAGTTTCTCTATTATCAGACAGGAAGAGACCCAGTACTTC.

This chain links TRBV10-3 with TRBJ1-4; tentative D call: TRBD1 (6 bases). The CDR3 totals 16 residues. Trimming left V 3 bases short and J 6 bases short, with 17 bases between. Germline CDR1 reads ENHRY; CDR2 reads SYGVKD. The CDR3 DNA sequence: TGTGCCATCAGTGACCCGGGGTCAGGGGTATATGAAAAACTGTTTTTT. Translating gives CAISDPGSGVYEKLFF.

The chain links TRBV5-1 to TRBJ1-4, with D tentatively TRBD1 (6 bases). The V gene's germline CDR1 is SGHRS and CDR2 YFSETQ. V was cut by 5 bases and J by 7 bases, with 21 bases left in between. This CDR3 region has 16 residues. CDR3 loop: CASRRGRGEKGEKLFF. CDR3 nucleotide sequence: TGCGCCAGCAGACGGGGCAGGGGCGAGAAGGGTGAAAAACTGTTTTTT.

The J gene is TRBJ2-1, the V gene TRBV30, with 8 bases fitting TRBD1. Germline CDR1 is GTSNPN and CDR2 is SVGIG (reference sequence). V dropped 1 base and J dropped 8; count of bases not matched to a gene: 7. The CDR3 length is 14 residues. CDR3 nucleotide sequence: TGTGCCTGGAGTGGGACAGGGAATAGCGATGAGCAGTTCTTC. As protein: CAWSGTGNSDEQFF.

This chain uses TRBV19 with TRBJ2-1; 8 positions agree with TRBD2. The CDR3 sequence is 16 residues long. V dropped 7 bases and J dropped 0; count of bases not matched to a gene: 8. In germline, CDR1 is LNHDA, CDR2 SQIVND (reference sequence). DNA of the CDR3: TGTGCCAGTAATCTAGCGGGTCGGAGCTCCTACAATGAGCAGTTCTTC. Translated: CASNLAGRSSYNEQFF.

The chain links TRBV4-1 to TRBJ2-2; 10 bases map to TRBD2. Trimming cost V 0 bases and J 4 bases; bases outside gene matches: 5. This CDR3 is built from 17 residues. Germline V gives CDR1 MGHRA, CDR2 YSYEKL. CDR3 sequence (DNA): TGCGCCAGCAGCCAAGATCCCAGCGGGAGGGCCACCGGGGAGCTGTTTTTT. Its translation: CASSQDPSGRATGELFF.

The gene calls are TRBV4-1 and TRBJ2-1; no reliable D call. The CDR3 has 14 amino acids. Germline V gene lookup returns CDR1 MGHRA and CDR2 YSYEKL. V lost 1 base and J 4 bases, leaving 8 bases between the germline ends. This CDR3 is CASSQVVDYNEQFF. CDR3 in DNA: TGCGCCAGCAGCCAAGTTGTGGATTACAATGAGCAGTTCTTC.

The V gene is TRBV5-1, the J gene TRBJ2-7, with 9 bases aligning to TRBD2. This CDR3 spans 15 amino acids. V shed 2 bases, J shed 5 bases, and the junction held 8 bases outside the gene matches. In germline, CDR1 is SGHRS, CDR2 YFSETQ. The CDR3 is CASSFGGTSSDEQYF. As DNA, the CDR3 is TGCGCCAGCAGCTTCGGGGGGACTAGCAGCGACGAGCAGTACTTC.

The chain joins TRBV28 to TRBJ1-1; D may be TRBD1 (5 bases). Germline V gene lookup returns CDR1 MDHEN and CDR2 SYDVKM. This CDR3 spans 15 amino acids. Trimming removed 2 bases at V and 0 bases at J, with 10 bases between. The CDR3 bases are TGTGCCAGCAGTTTAAGGGGCAGAATGAACACTGAAGCTTTCTTT. Its protein product is CASSLRGRMNTEAFF. The full variable domain, completed using reference TRBV28 and TRBJ1-1, is DVKVTQSSRYLVKRTGEKVFLECVQDMDHENMFWYRQDPGLGLRLIYFSYDVKMKEKGDIPEGYSVSREKKERFSLILESASTNQTSMYLCASSLRGRMNTEAFFGQGTRLTVV.

This clone was counted once. The V call is TRBV5-1, the J call TRBJ2-2; D perhaps matches TRBD2 (6 bases). V was clipped by 2 bases and J by 4 bases, with 15 bases between them. This CDR3 has 16 amino acids. Germline V gene data show CDR1 as SGHRS and CDR2 as YFSETQ. The DNA for the CDR3 is TGCGCCAGCAGCTTCGTAGGCGGGATCGCCACCGGGGAGCTGTTTTTT. This codes for CASSFVGGIATGELFF.

V gene TRBV9 combines with J gene TRBJ2-7, with D perhaps TRBD2 (6 bases). This CDR3 has 15 residues. The germline V and J ends were trimmed by 3 bases and 2 bases, with 15 bases remaining between them. Germline CDR1 SGDLS, CDR2 YYNGEE. As DNA, the CDR3 is TGTGCCAGCAGCGCCGGGACTGACCAACCCTACGAGCAGTACTTC. Encoded protein: CASSAGTDQPYEQYF.

Worth noting for this clone: Other DNA sequences from this sample encode an identical CDR3 as well. The chain combines TRBV27 with TRBJ2-7; 10 nucleotides align to TRBD1. The CDR3 contains 14 residues. The V and J ends lost 5 bases and 3 bases, in that order; junction bases with no gene match: 4. Germline CDR1 is MNHEY and CDR2 is SMNVEV (reference sequence). The CDR3 here is CASSPGTGDYEQYF. CDR3 nucleotide sequence: TGTGCCAGCAGTCCCGGGACAGGGGACTACGAGCAGTACTTC.

The chain uses TRBV10-2 and TRBJ2-7; TRBD1 aligns across 8 bases. V gave up 10 bases and J gave up 0 bases; unmatched junction bases: 8. The CDR3 is 14 residues long. Germline assignment: CDR1 WSHSY and CDR2 SAAADI. The CDR3 DNA is TGCGCCACCCGGGGACAGGCTAGCTCCTACGAGCAGTACTTC. Translating it yields CATRGQASSYEQYF.

The chain is built from TRBV5-1 and TRBJ2-1; D possibly corresponds to TRBD1 (5 bases). The germline V gene encodes CDR1 SGHRS and CDR2 YFSETQ. V was pared by 0 bases and J by 8 bases, with 12 bases between. CDR3 length equals 14 residues. The DNA of the CDR3 is TGCGCCAGCAGCTTGGTAGGGGCCCAGCATGAGCAGTTCTTC. Residues: CASSLVGAQHEQFF.

The rearrangement links TRBV7-9 to TRBJ2-7, with 8 positions matching TRBD1. CDR3 length: 17 amino acids. V lost 5 bases to trimming and J lost 7 bases; unmatched junction nucleotides: 19. Germline V gene lookup returns CDR1 SEHNR and CDR2 FQNEAQ (reference sequence). CDR3 in amino acids: CASSKRDRKPISVEQYF. Here the CDR3 DNA reads TGTGCCAGCAGCAAACGGGACAGGAAACCAATATCGGTGGAGCAGTACTTC. Looking up the rest from reference TRBV7-9 and TRBJ2-7 gives the full variable domain: DTGVSQNPRHKITKRGQNVTFRCDPISEHNRLYWYRQTLGQGPEFLTYFQNEAQLEKSRLLSDRFSAERPKGSFSTLEIQRTEQGDSAMYLCASSKRDRKPISVEQYFGPGTRLTVT.

The chain joins TRBV14 to TRBJ1-1; D is unclear. Trimming took 6 bases from V and 0 from J, leaving 8 bases between them. CDR1 and CDR2 (germline): SGHDN, FVKESK. The length of the CDR3 is 13 residues. The CDR3 DNA follows: TGTGCCAGCAGGGCAGCAATGAACACTGAAGCTTTCTTT. Translation: CASRAAMNTEAFF.

Comment on this clone: Different DNA sequences within this sample yield the same CDR3. The chain couples TRBV29-1 to TRBJ2-1; possible D gene TRBD1, 5 bases. The CDR3 sequence is 11 residues long. Trimming removed 7 bases from V and 4 bases from J, with 8 bases in between. CDR1 is SQVTM and CDR2 is ANQGSEA in the germline V gene. CDR3 bases: TGCAGCGGCAGGGTTTACAATGAGCAGTTCTTC. It specifies CSGRVYNEQFF.

The chain employs TRBV27 and TRBJ2-7; 9 nucleotides match TRBD1. The CDR3 has 14 amino acids. Germline trimming cut 8 bases from V and 4 bases from J; bases unmatched to any gene: 9. Looked up from germline, CDR1 is MNHEY and CDR2 is SMNVEV (reference sequence). The CDR3 loop reads CASRGTGLEYEQYF. The CDR3 region has the DNA TGTGCCAGCCGAGGGACAGGGCTAGAGTACGAGCAGTACTTC.

The chain carries TRBV28 and TRBJ1-2; unclear D gene. Trimming cost V 7 bases and J 6 bases, with 18 bases left between them. The CDR3 spans 14 residues. The germline V gene has CDR1 MDHEN and CDR2 SYDVKM. This CDR3 is CASIPAGVQDGYTF. CDR3 DNA sequence: TGTGCCAGCATTCCTGCCGGGGTTCAGGATGGCTACACCTTC.

The gene calls are TRBV2 and TRBJ2-5; D is undetermined. Trimming stripped 5 bases from V and 5 bases from J, with 9 bases between. Per the germline V gene, CDR1 is SNHLY and CDR2 is FYNNEI. This CDR3 contains 12 residues. The CDR3 is CASSRVKETQYF. The CDR3 region has the DNA TGTGCCAGCAGTAGGGTCAAGGAGACCCAGTACTTC.

On this clone itself: The sample has other DNA sequences that encode this CDR3 too. Here the CDR3 DNA reads TGTGCCAGCAGCTTAGCTAGCTCCTACGAGCAGTACTTC. Translating it yields CASSLASSYEQYF. The chain joins TRBV11-3 to TRBJ2-7; unclear D gene. The CDR3 is 13 residues long. Germline V gene data show CDR1 as SGHNT and CDR2 as YENEEA. V was shortened by 1 base and J by 0 bases, with 4 bases between the two germline ends.

This clone was detected only once. The V call is TRBV5-6, the J call TRBJ2-3; possibly TRBD1 or TRBD2 for D (5 bases each). Per the germline V gene, CDR1 is SGHDT and CDR2 is YYEEEE. This CDR3 comprises 15 residues. V was clipped by 3 bases and J by 4 bases, with 15 bases between them. As DNA, the CDR3 is TGTGCCAGCAGCTCCGGGACCTACTCACCAGATACGCAGTATTTT. Translation: CASSSGTYSPDTQYF.

The chain combines TRBV27 with TRBJ2-1; 9 bases are shared with TRBD1. The trim removed 4 bases at V and 6 bases at J, leaving 7 bases unmatched. CDR3 length: 15 amino acids. Germline V lookup: CDR1 MNHEY, CDR2 SMNVEV (reference sequence). CDR3 loop: CASSSPSTGGNEQFF. The CDR3 region has the DNA TGTGCCAGCAGTTCCCCCTCGACAGGGGGCAATGAGCAGTTCTTC.

This clone was detected once. V and J are TRBV19 and TRBJ2-7; D perhaps matches TRBD1 (5 bases). Germline V gives CDR1 LNHDA, CDR2 SQIVND (reference sequence). The CDR3 runs 14 residues. The V gene lost 3 bases and the J gene lost 3 bases, with 12 bases spanning the gap. CDR3 sequence (DNA): TGTGCCAGTAGTATGGGGCAGTCTGGCTACGAGCAGTACTTC. This gives the protein CASSMGQSGYEQYF. The variable domain in full, completed from reference TRBV19 and TRBJ2-7, reads DGGITQSPKYLFRKEGQNVTLSCEQNLNHDAMYWYRQDPGQGLRLIYYSQIVNDFQKGDIAEGYSVSREKKESFPLTVTSAQKNPTAFYLCASSMGQSGYEQYFGPGTRLTVT.

V is TRBV5-1 and J is TRBJ2-1; weak D call: TRBD1 (7 bases). The CDR3 loop spans 13 amino acids. Germline V lookup: CDR1 SGHRS, CDR2 YFSETQ. Trimming removed 4 bases at V and 8 bases at J, with 13 bases between. In DNA, the CDR3 is TGCGCCAGCAGCACGGCAGGGGGGCATGAGCAGTTCTTC. Translated, it gives CASSTAGGHEQFF.